This is a list of T cell receptor beta chains from one sample in a study of blood T cells in healthy people across ages. TCRdb recomputed calls from the 5' RACE reads with MiXCR, one row per CDR3 protein. The sample carries about 800,000 distinct CDR3 sequences, about 62% recorded once. The sample was blood. The receptors derive from a man aged 25-45 years in good health. Both conserved end residues are part of each CDR3. D genes are given only for firm matches. Not all rows give a size; the values are once, few, many and, for expanded clones, a class.

v_call	clone_size	d_call	j_call	cdr3_nt	cdr3_aa
TRBV11-2	.	TRBD1	TRBJ2-3	TGTGCCAGCAGCATCAGACAGGGGGCTGACGCAGATACGCAGTATTTT	CASSIRQGADADTQYF
TRBV7-6	.	TRBD1	TRBJ2-1	TGTGCCAGCAGCTTAGTTGTCGCTGACGGGGACAGAGGATACAATGAGCAGTTCTTC	CASSLVVADGDRGYNEQFF
TRBV27	.	TRBD2	TRBJ2-1	TGTGCCAGCAGTTTTCGGTTTGGAAGGGAGGGCCGGGGGGAGCAGTTCTTC	CASSFRFGREGRGEQFF
TRBV6-5	.	.	TRBJ2-7	TGTGCCAGCACTATCGGAGGGCACGGAGCCGAGCAGTACTTC	CASTIGGHGAEQYF
TRBV6-5	.	TRBD1	TRBJ1-2	TGTGCCAGCAGTCAAGGACAGGGGGCGCCGAGGGGCTACACCTTC	CASSQGQGAPRGYTF
TRBV7-9	few	TRBD2	TRBJ2-7	TGTGCCAGCAGCGGGGGCGGACTAGCATCTTACGAGCAGTACTTC	CASSGGGLASYEQYF
TRBV20-1	.	TRBD1	TRBJ1-1	TGCAGTGCTCCCGACAGGGGGGTGAACACTGAAGCTTTCTTT	CSAPDRGVNTEAFF
TRBV27	.	TRBD2	TRBJ2-5	TGTGCCAGCAGGACTGCGGGAGGGCCAGGGACCCAGTACTTC	CASRTAGGPGTQYF
TRBV7-2	once	.	TRBJ2-5	TGTGCCAGCAGCCAGGGACCATCTGAGGGCGAGACCCAGTACTTC	CASSQGPSEGETQYF
TRBV3-1	.	.	TRBJ1-6	TGTGCCAGCAGCCAAGCGGGGGCAACCTATAATTCACCCCTCCACTTT	CASSQAGATYNSPLHF
TRBV10-3	.	.	TRBJ1-1	TGTGCCATCAGATTAGACGGGAACACTGAAGCTTTCTTT	CAIRLDGNTEAFF
TRBV7-9	.	.	TRBJ1-1	TGTGCCAGCAGCCGATGGAACACTGAAGCTTTCTTT	CASSRWNTEAFF
TRBV7-2	.	TRBD1	TRBJ2-7	TGTGCCAGCAGCCTCAAGGGGGCGGTGTCCTACGAGCAGTACTTC	CASSLKGAVSYEQYF
TRBV29-1	few	.	TRBJ2-1	TGCAGCGTTGACCGGACACTCCAAAGCAATGAGCAGTTCTTC	CSVDRTLQSNEQFF
TRBV29-1	.	.	TRBJ2-1	TGCAGCGTTTGGTTGGGGTCGCGGAATGAGCAGTTCTTC	CSVWLGSRNEQFF